This TCR beta chain was profiled in a study of blood T cell repertoires in COVID-19. Study-level information: Researchers got acute and convalescent COVID-19 samples from the United States, Italy and Spain. The analysed material was cDNA or gDNA that came from T cells, B-cell-depleted T cells, or PBMCs.

The authors' processing: Amplification of reference gene primers was used by the study to estimate nucleated cell counts. Assay: immunoSEQ multiplex PCR; the TCRdb copy retains only in-frame clones and omits some. V and J calls plus clone size are reproduced from that table; the DNA served to infer D and trimming. Seen here are 55,000 to 80,000 clones, approximately 82% observed once, and the top ten hold 5% to 6.5%. V dropped 3 bases and J dropped 0 bases, with 12 bases sitting between them. The germline CDR1 and CDR2 sequences are LGHDT and YNNKEL (reference sequence). The CDR3 runs to 16 residues.

Sequenced sample: peripheral blood. The sequence came from a man in his forties or fifties with active COVID-19. The chain couples TRBV3-1 (or the pseudogene TRBV3-2) to TRBJ1-3; D is unresolved. CDR3 residues: CASSHDKDYSGNTIYF. The CDR3 nucleotides read TGTGCCAGCAGCCATGATAAGGACTACTCTGGAAACACCATATATTTT.